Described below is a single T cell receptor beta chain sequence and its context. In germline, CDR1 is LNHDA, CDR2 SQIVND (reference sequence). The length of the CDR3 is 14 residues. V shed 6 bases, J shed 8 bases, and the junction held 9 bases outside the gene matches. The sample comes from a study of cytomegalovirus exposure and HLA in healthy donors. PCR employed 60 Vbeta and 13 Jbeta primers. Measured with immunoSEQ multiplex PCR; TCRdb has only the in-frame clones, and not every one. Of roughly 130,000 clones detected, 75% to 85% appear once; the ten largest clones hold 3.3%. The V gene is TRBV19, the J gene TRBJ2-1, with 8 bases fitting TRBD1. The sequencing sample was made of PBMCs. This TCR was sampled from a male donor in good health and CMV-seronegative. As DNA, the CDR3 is TGTGCCAGTAGGGAGCCAGGGGGCACGGATGAGCAGTTCTTC. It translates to CASREPGGTDEQFF.